The 15 T cell receptor beta chains reported below all come from one sample, sequenced in a study of cytomegalovirus exposure and HLA in healthy donors. The PCR contained 60 Vbeta and 13 Jbeta primers. Clones were read by immunoSEQ multiplex PCR, and TCRdb kept only the in-frame ones, dropping some. This sample has about 150,000 clones, with more than 75% found just once. The sequenced sample was PBMCs. Receptors originate from a middle-aged woman in good health and CMV-seronegative.

This chain joins TRBV6-1 and TRBJ2-7, with TRBD1 identical over 9 bases. CDR1 MNHNS and CDR2 SASEGT come from the germline V gene. The CDR3 runs 15 residues. The V segment lost 6 bases and the J segment 4 bases; nucleotides outside the gene matches: 10. The CDR3 DNA sequence: TGTGCCAGCAGCCACGAGGGGACAGGGATGTACGAGCAGTACTTC. Its protein is CASSHEGTGMYEQYF.

The V gene is TRBV11-3, the J gene TRBJ2-2, with 13 bases fitting TRBD2. CDR1 and CDR2 from the germline V gene are SGHNT and YENEEA. The CDR3 runs 16 residues. With V trimmed by 4 bases and J by 4 bases, 3 bases remained unmatched. The CDR3 is CASSWTSGSSTGELFF. For the CDR3, the DNA is TGTGCCAGCAGCTGGACTAGCGGGAGTAGCACCGGGGAGCTGTTTTTT.

The V call is TRBV7-2, the J call TRBJ2-7; 7 nucleotides align to TRBD1. This CDR3 is 13 amino acids long. V lost 3 bases and J lost 7; bases outside the gene matches: 6. Germline V gives CDR1 SGHTA, CDR2 FQGNSA. CDR3 bases: TGTGCCAGCAGCTTCGACAGGGCGAGAGAGCAGTACTTC. Encoded protein: CASSFDRAREQYF.

The gene calls are TRBV27 and TRBJ2-7, with 7 bases matching TRBD1. Germline loops: CDR1 MNHEY, CDR2 SMNVEV (reference sequence). The V segment lost 4 bases and the J segment 6 bases; nucleotides outside the gene matches: 12. The CDR3 length is 15 residues. CDR3 region: CASSSIGRTGTEQYF. CDR3 nucleotides: TGTGCCAGCAGTTCCATAGGTAGGACAGGTACCGAGCAGTACTTC.

DNA for the CDR3: TGTGCCAGCAGCCGTATCGGGGAGACCCAGTACTTC. This translates into CASSRIGETQYF. The chain is built from TRBV11-2 and TRBJ2-5; the D is unclear. The CDR3 is made up of 12 amino acids. V lost 5 bases, J lost 5 bases, and 9 bases lay in between. CDR1 and CDR2 (germline): SGHAT, FQNNGV.

The chain links TRBV28 to TRBJ2-5; D possibly corresponds to TRBD2 (5 bases). CDR1 MDHEN and CDR2 SYDVKM come from the germline V gene. The CDR3 runs to 13 residues. The V and J ends lost 5 bases and 2 bases respectively, with 9 bases between them. The CDR3 DNA follows: TGTGCCAGCAGTCCGGACTTACAAGAGACCCAGTACTTC. This translates into CASSPDLQETQYF.

V gene TRBV4-2 combines with J gene TRBJ2-2; 7 nucleotides line up with TRBD2. The CDR3 totals 16 residues. Per germline, CDR1 LGHNA and CDR2 YNFKEQ. The junction had 10 bases not matched to a gene; V was cut back by 4 bases and J by 5 bases. CDR3 sequence (DNA): TGTGCCAGCAGCCGAGGGGAGGGCCTATTGACCGGGGAGCTGTTTTTT. Amino acid sequence: CASSRGEGLLTGELFF.

CDR3 DNA: TGTGCCAGCAGTTTAGACAGGACCTACAATGAGCAGTTCTTC. Translating gives CASSLDRTYNEQFF. The chain has TRBV28 and TRBJ2-1, with TRBD1 as a possible D gene (6 bases). V was clipped by 2 bases and J by 2 bases, with 7 bases between them. The CDR3 is made up of 14 amino acids. Per germline, CDR1 MDHEN and CDR2 SYDVKM.

V usage is TRBV2 and J usage is TRBJ1-4; D possibly corresponds to TRBD1 (6 bases). Germline V gives CDR1 SNHLY, CDR2 FYNNEI. The CDR3 is 14 residues long. Trimming took off 4 bases at V and 7 bases at J, with 13 bases between the two ends. For the CDR3, the DNA is TGTGCCAGCAGTGGAGGGGGTGGGTTTGAAAAACTGTTTTTT. Amino acids: CASSGGGGFEKLFF.

V is TRBV18 and J is TRBJ1-1; D remains unclear. V lost 3 bases to trimming and J lost 5 bases, with 13 bases between them. The CDR3 extends over 14 amino acids. Germline lookup yields CDR1 KGHSH and CDR2 LQKENI. The CDR3 DNA reads as TGTGCCAGCTCACCCACCAAGGAGGCGACTGAAGCTTTCTTT. As protein: CASSPTKEATEAFF.

V and J are TRBV7-3 and TRBJ2-3, with D hard to call. Deletions cut 1 base from V and 4 bases from J, with 9 bases between. Per germline, CDR1 SGHTA and CDR2 FQGTGA. This CDR3 spans 14 amino acids. CDR3 sequence (DNA): TGTGCCAGCAGCTTAAGTAGCTCGGCAGATACGCAGTATTTT. It encodes CASSLSSSADTQYF.

This clone was recorded only once. The chain has TRBV11-2 and TRBJ1-2; maybe TRBD1 (5 bases). The CDR3 has 12 amino acids. Germline assignment: CDR1 SGHAT and CDR2 FQNNGV. The V gene lost 5 bases and the J gene lost 3 bases, with 7 bases spanning the gap. The CDR3 is CASSPQDYGYTF. The CDR3 region has the DNA TGTGCCAGCAGCCCACAGGACTATGGCTACACCTTC.

A few counts support this clone. The rearrangement uses TRBV14 and TRBJ2-1, with TRBD2 as a possible D gene (6 bases). The CDR3 has 12 residues. The ends were cut back, 4 bases at V and 12 bases at J, with 13 bases in the middle. CDR1 is SGHDN and CDR2 is FVKESK in the germline V gene. The CDR3 here is CASSPGTVRQFF. The DNA of the CDR3 is TGTGCCAGCAGCCCCGGGACTGTCCGGCAGTTCTTC.

J is TRBJ2-1 and V is TRBV5-4; D may be TRBD2 (6 bases). Deletions cut 0 bases from V and 2 bases from J, with 15 bases between. Germline V gives CDR1 SGHNT, CDR2 YYREEE (reference sequence). This CDR3 contains 17 residues. In DNA, the CDR3 is TGTGCCAGCAGCTTGGATCCCCCTAGCGCCGCCTACAATGAGCAGTTCTTC. Residues: CASSLDPPSAAYNEQFF.

V and J are TRBV27 and TRBJ2-4, with 12 bases aligning to TRBD1. V lost 5 bases to trimming and J lost 8 bases; unmatched junction nucleotides: 7. The CDR3 spans 15 residues. The germline V gene has CDR1 MNHEY and CDR2 SMNVEV (reference sequence). The CDR3 region has the DNA TGTGCCAGCAGTCCCGGGACAGGGGGCAGGGACATTCAGTACTTC. It codes for CASSPGTGGRDIQYF.